Presented here are 8 T cell receptor beta chains from one specimen sequenced in a study of shared clonotypes between healthy human individuals. Measured with immunoSEQ multiplex PCR; TCRdb has only the in-frame clones, and not every one. The sample holds under 2.5 million clones; 92% are singletons and the top ten take around 0.35%. Sequenced: naive CD4+ T cells from PBMCs. As to subset: CD45RA+ positively selected. The origin of the receptors is a man younger than 35 in good health. Some clones in this sample may be carry-over from other donors' samples.

The rearrangement links TRBV7-8 to TRBJ2-5, with 7 bases lining up with TRBD2. The ends lost 5 bases at V and 4 bases at J; junction bases unmatched: 10. Germline V CDR1 and CDR2: SGHVS, FQNEAQ. The CDR3 spans 15 residues. The CDR3 here is CASSTGGGRGETQYF. The CDR3 DNA sequence: TGTGCCAGCAGCACCGGGGGAGGGAGAGGAGAGACCCAGTACTTC.

Concerning this clone: The identical CDR3 is also encoded by other nucleotide sequences in the sample. The CDR3 DNA reads as TGCGCCAGCAGCTTCCTAGCGGGAGGGCCGGGAGAGCAGTACTTC. This translates into CASSFLAGGPGEQYF. The chain combines TRBV5-1 with TRBJ2-7; 12 nucleotides match TRBD2. V shed 2 bases and J 7 bases; nucleotides not matched to a gene: 7. CDR3 size: 15 residues. Per the germline V gene, CDR1 is SGHRS and CDR2 is YFSETQ.

The genes are TRBV5-1 and TRBJ1-2, with D uncertain. This CDR3 has 12 residues. Germline V gene lookup returns CDR1 SGHRS and CDR2 YFSETQ. The ends were cut back, 4 bases at V and 2 bases at J, with 6 bases in the middle. The CDR3: CASSQDNYGYTF. CDR3 bases: TGCGCCAGCAGCCAAGACAACTATGGCTACACCTTC. The full variable domain, its missing parts supplied by reference TRBV5-1 and TRBJ1-2, is KAGVTQTPRYLIKTRGQQVTLSCSPISGHRSVSWYQQTPGQGLQFLFEYFSETQRNKGNFPGRFSGRQFSNSRSEMNVSTLELGDSALYLCASSQDNYGYTFGSGTRLTVV.

This chain connects TRBV6-5 to TRBJ2-7; D not certain. Trimming shortened V by 6 bases and J by 6 bases, and 18 bases separated the two germline ends. The germline CDR1 and CDR2 sequences are MNHEY and SVGAGI. This CDR3 has 14 amino acids. CDR3 amino acids: CASSRGVRAAEQYF. The CDR3 DNA reads as TGTGCCAGCAGCCGCGGCGTAAGGGCCGCCGAGCAGTACTTC.

The V call is TRBV5-1, the J call TRBJ2-7; either TRBD1 or TRBD2 may supply D (5 bases each). The CDR3 contains 14 residues. Germline V lookup: CDR1 SGHRS, CDR2 YFSETQ. V was pared by 3 bases and J by 3 bases, with 13 bases between. CDR3 region: CASSSGTSLYEQYF. In DNA, the CDR3 is TGCGCCAGCAGCTCCGGGACCTCCCTCTACGAGCAGTACTTC.

The rearrangement joins TRBV4-3 to TRBJ1-2; no clear D. CDR1 and CDR2 (germline): LGHNA, YSLEER. The CDR3 is 14 residues long. Trimming pared 0 bases from V and 8 bases from J, leaving 13 bases between. The CDR3 sequence: CASSQDPRRGGYTF. DNA of the CDR3: TGCGCCAGCAGCCAAGACCCCCGACGGGGAGGCTACACCTTC.

This chain links TRBV18 with TRBJ1-5; D is unclear. Germline V gene sequence: CDR1 KGHSH, CDR2 LQKENI. The CDR3 spans 16 residues. Trimming removed 1 base at V and 6 bases at J, with 16 bases between. CDR3 DNA: TGTGCCAGCTCACCACTTCGGGTCGGGTCGGGTCAGCCCCAGCATTTT. It codes for CASSPLRVGSGQPQHF.

The chain joins TRBV6-1 to TRBJ2-1, with 10 positions matching TRBD2. The CDR3 runs 16 residues. CDR1 is MNHNS, CDR2 SASEGT, per germline. Trimming at V came to 3 bases and at J to 6 bases, leaving 8 bases not matched to a gene. The chain's CDR3 is CASSDFASGSRNEQFF. The CDR3, as DNA: TGTGCCAGCAGTGACTTCGCTAGCGGGAGTCGCAATGAGCAGTTCTTC.